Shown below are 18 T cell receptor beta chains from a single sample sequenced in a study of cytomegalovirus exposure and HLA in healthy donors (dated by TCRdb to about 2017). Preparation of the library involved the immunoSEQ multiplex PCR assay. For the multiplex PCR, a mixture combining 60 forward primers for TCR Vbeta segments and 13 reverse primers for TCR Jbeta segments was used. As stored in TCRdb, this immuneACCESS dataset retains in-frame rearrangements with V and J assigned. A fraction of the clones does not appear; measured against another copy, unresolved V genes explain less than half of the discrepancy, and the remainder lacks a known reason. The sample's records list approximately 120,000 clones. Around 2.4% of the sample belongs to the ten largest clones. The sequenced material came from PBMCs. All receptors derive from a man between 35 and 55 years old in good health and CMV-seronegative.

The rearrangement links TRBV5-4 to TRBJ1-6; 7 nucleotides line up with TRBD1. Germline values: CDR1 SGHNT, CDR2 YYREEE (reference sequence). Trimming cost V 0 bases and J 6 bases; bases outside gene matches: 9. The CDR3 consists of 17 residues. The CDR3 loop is CASSLGPVGGGNSPLHF. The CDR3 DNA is TGTGCCAGCAGCTTGGGACCTGTAGGGGGCGGTAATTCACCCCTCCACTTT.

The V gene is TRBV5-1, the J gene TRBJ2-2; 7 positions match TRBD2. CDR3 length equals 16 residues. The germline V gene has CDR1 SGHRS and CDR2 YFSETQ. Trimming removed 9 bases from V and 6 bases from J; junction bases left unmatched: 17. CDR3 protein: CATHRGSSFGAGELFF. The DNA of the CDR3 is TGCGCCACCCACCGCGGGAGCTCCTTCGGGGCCGGGGAGCTGTTTTTT.

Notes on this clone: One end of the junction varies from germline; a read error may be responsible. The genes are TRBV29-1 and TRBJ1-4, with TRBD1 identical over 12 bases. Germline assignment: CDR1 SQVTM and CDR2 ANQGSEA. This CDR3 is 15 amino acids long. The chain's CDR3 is CSVEDKGGTGGSRLF. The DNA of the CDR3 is TGCAGCGTTGAAGATAAGGGCGGGACAGGGGGCTCCCGGCTTTTT.

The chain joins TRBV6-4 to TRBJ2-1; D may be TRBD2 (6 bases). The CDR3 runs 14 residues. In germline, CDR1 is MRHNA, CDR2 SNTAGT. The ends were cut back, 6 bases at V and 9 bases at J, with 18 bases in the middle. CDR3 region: CASRSAGPAGEQFF. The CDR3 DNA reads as TGTGCCAGCAGGTCGGCGGGGCCGGCCGGTGAGCAGTTCTTC.

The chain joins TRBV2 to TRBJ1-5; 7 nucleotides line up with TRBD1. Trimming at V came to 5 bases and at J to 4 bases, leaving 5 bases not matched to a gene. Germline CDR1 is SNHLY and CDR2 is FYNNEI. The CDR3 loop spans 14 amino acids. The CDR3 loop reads CASSPGTANQPQHF. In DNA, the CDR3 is TGTGCCAGCAGTCCCGGGACAGCAAATCAGCCCCAGCATTTT. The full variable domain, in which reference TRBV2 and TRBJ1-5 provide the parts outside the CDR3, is EPEVTQTPSHQVTQMGQEVILRCVPISNHLYFYWYRQILGQKVEFLVSFYNNEISEKSEIFDDQFSVERPDGSNFTLKIRSTKLEDSAMYFCASSPGTANQPQHFGDGTRLSIL.

The CDR3, as DNA: TGTGCCAGCAGCTTAAATAGCGGGATAAGGGAGACCCAGTACTTC. It is translated as CASSLNSGIRETQYF. The V call is TRBV7-3, the J call TRBJ2-5; TRBD2 matches 8 bases. CDR3 length: 15 residues. Germline loops: CDR1 SGHTA, CDR2 FQGTGA. V gave up 1 base and J gave up 5 bases; unmatched junction bases: 6. Drawing the rest from reference TRBV7-3 and TRBJ2-5, the complete variable domain is GAGVSQTPSNKVTEKGKYVELRCDPISGHTALYWYRQSLGQGPEFLIYFQGTGAADDSGLPNDRFFAVRPEGSVSTLKIQRTERGDSAVYLCASSLNSGIRETQYFGPGTRLLVL.

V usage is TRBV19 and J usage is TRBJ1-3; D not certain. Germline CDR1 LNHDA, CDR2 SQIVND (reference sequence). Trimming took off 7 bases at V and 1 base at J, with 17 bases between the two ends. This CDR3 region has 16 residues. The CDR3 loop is CASKVEGSKSGNTIYF. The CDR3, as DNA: TGTGCCAGTAAAGTAGAGGGATCTAAGTCTGGAAACACCATATATTTT.

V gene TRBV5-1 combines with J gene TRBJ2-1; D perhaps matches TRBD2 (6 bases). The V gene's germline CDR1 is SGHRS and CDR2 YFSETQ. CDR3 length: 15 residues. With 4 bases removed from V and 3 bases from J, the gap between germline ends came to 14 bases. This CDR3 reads CASSPGGGGYNEQFF. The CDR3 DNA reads TGCGCCAGCAGCCCCGGGGGAGGCGGCTACAATGAGCAGTTCTTC.

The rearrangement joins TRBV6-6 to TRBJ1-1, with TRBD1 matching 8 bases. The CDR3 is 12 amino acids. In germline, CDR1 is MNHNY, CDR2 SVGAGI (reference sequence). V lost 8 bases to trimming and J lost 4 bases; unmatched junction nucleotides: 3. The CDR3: CASDRGGTEAFF. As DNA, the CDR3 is TGTGCCAGCGACAGGGGTGGCACTGAAGCTTTCTTT.

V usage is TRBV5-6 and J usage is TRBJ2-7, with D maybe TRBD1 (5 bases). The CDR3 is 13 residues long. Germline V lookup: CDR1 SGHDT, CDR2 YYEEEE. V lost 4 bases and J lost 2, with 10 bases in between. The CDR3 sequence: CASSPGLAYEQYF. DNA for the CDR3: TGTGCCAGCAGCCCAGGGTTGGCCTACGAGCAGTACTTC.

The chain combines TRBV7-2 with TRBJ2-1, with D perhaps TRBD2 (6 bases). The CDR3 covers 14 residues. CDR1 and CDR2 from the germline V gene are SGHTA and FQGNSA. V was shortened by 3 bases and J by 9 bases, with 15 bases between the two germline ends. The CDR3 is CASSFFTRDGEQFF. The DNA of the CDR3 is TGTGCCAGCAGCTTTTTTACGCGGGACGGTGAGCAGTTCTTC.

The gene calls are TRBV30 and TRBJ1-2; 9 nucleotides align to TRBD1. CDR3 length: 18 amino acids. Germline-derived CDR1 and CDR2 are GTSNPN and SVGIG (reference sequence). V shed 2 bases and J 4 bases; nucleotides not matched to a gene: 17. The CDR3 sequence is CAWSPTRGGTGRLYGYTF. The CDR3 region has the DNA TGTGCCTGGAGTCCCACCAGGGGGGGGACAGGGCGTCTCTATGGCTACACCTTC.

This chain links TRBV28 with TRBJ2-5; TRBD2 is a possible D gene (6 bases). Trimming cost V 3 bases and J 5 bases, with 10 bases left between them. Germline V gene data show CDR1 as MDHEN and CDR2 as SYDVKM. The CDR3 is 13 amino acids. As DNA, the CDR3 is TGTGCCAGCAGTTTGGCGGGGATTGAGACCCAGTACTTC. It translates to CASSLAGIETQYF.

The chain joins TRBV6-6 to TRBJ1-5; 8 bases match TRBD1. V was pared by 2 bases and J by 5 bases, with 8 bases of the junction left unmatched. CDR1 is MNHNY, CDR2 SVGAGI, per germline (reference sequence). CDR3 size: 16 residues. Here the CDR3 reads CASSYPGGGQDQPQHF. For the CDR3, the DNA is TGTGCCAGCAGTTACCCCGGTGGGGGACAGGATCAGCCCCAGCATTTT.

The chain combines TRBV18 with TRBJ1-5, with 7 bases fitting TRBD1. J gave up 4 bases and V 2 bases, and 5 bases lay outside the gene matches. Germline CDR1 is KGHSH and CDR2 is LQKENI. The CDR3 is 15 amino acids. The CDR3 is CASSPIQGTNQPQHF. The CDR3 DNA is TGTGCCAGCTCACCAATACAGGGGACAAATCAGCCCCAGCATTTT. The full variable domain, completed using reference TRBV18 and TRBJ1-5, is NAGVMQNPRHLVRRRGQEARLRCSPMKGHSHVYWYRQLPEEGLKFMVYLQKENIIDESGMPKERFSAEFPKEGPSILRIQQVVRGDSAAYFCASSPIQGTNQPQHFGDGTRLSIL.

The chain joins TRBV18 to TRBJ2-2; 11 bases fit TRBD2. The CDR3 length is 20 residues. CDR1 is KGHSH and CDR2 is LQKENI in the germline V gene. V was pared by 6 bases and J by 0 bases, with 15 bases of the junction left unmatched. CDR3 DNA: TGTGCCAGCTCCCTATTAGCGCGTCTAGCGGGAGGAACGAACACCGGGGAGCTGTTTTTT. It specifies CASSLLARLAGGTNTGELFF.

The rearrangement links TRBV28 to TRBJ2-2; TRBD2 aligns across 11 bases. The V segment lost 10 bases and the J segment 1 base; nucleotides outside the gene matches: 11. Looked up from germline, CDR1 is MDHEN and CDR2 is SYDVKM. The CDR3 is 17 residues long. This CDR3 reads CATGILSGRGNTGELFF. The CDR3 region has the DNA TGTGCCACCGGGATCCTTAGCGGGAGGGGGAACACCGGGGAGCTGTTTTTT.

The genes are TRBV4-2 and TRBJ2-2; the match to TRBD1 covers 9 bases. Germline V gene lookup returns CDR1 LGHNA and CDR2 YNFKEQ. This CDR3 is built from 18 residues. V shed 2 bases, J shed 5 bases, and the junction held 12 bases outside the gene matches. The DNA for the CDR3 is TGTGCCAGCAGCCAATTCCAGACAGGGGGAAGCGGGACCGGGGAGCTGTTTTTT. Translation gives CASSQFQTGGSGTGELFF.